This T cell receptor beta chain derives from a study of cytomegalovirus exposure and HLA in healthy donors (TCRdb year 2017). Describing the broader study: An earlier analysis of about 530 of the donors reported 276 Gb of sequence data and about 120 million unique TCR beta sequences obtained from around 180 million T cells. An early release that covered approximately 600 HLA-typed donors contained approximately 300 gigabases of sequencing data and roughly 84 million unique TCR sequences. The study profiled the T cell repertoires of 666 subjects by immunosequencing and related them to cytomegalovirus serostatus. A later analysis re-examined previously published TCR beta repertoires from about 670 donors and added high-resolution HLA genotyping to investigate patterns of TCR occurrence. All discovery cohort repertoires had been generated using a single sequencing platform. Four or five DR-DQ haplotypes were handled as single units for association and clustering because linkage in the cohort was strong. Of the roughly 400 genotyped donors, 65% to 90% fell in the genetic ancestry cluster associated with self-reported Caucasian donors. The aim of the study was to test whether cataloging public T cell receptors could identify signatures of past pathogen exposure. Class I and class II HLA loci were covered by the typing at four-digit resolution. The number of donors typed differed by locus, with about 629-640 for A, B, C, DRB1 and DQB1, around 520 for DQA1, approximately 580 for DPA1, and some 440 for DPB1. To predict cytomegalovirus infection status, the study combined high-throughput TCR immunosequencing, statistical association of individual TCRs with disease status, and machine learning. Genome-wide SNP genotypes for about 65% of the roughly 670 donors were used in a later genetic analysis, which treated that subset as a discovery cohort. Alongside the repertoire data, information on donor age, sex, ethnicity and CMV serostatus was compiled. Among around 400 genotyped donors of the cohort, an average of about 240,000 unique TCR beta nucleotide sequences were sequenced per donor, around 18% of them non-productive. Rather than using new phenotypic data, the later analysis identified candidate immune exposures from TCR beta sequences and from how often those sequences occurred across donors. In addition to the first cohort of 650 to 750 subjects, a separate validation cohort of 120 different subjects was used. In an earlier analysis of over 550 of the donors, high-throughput TCR beta sequencing was used to judge whether each TCR beta V gene segment behaved as functional or pseudogenic. Beyond this particular receptor, the publication reports: Assigning TCR associations to individual alleles was difficult when HLA alleles, especially DR and DQ, strongly co-occurred. An association between a missense DCLRE1C variant and V-gene and J-gene trimming of TCR beta chains was found in a later genetic analysis and replicated in an independent cohort. In a later analysis, several top co-occurrence clusters were reported to appear linked to parvovirus B19, influenza, CMV and Epstein-Barr virus. The only immune exposure information available for the cohort was CMV serostatus. Some IMGT-functional V segments, including TRBV6-2 and TRBV6-3, could not be told apart with the 87-base-pair reads, so those segments were excluded. In a later analysis, HLA-associated TCR beta chains showed more clonal expansion and lower generation probabilities than non-associated chains that were equally common. In both the original and validation cohorts, the classifier was reported to diagnose cytomegalovirus status with high specificity and sensitivity. According to a later analysis, TCR association rates differed among HLA loci, with DRB1 alleles showing the most associated TCRs and HLA-C alleles showing the fewest. A later analysis associated 15,000 to 20,000 TCR beta sequences with specific HLA alleles at a false discovery rate of 0.05. HLA typing was unavailable for some donors at each locus, so association tests used only the typed subset. A further reported finding was that TCR beta sequences accurately predicted the HLA-A and HLA-B alleles for most subjects in the first cohort. In a later genetic analysis, fewer N-insertions in productive TCRs were reported among donors in an Asian-associated ancestry cluster than the roughly 700-donor mean. According to a later analysis, most CMV-associated TCR beta chains appeared to be HLA-restricted, and the HLA associations seemed to be driven largely by CMV exposure. Because counts were too low, more than 15 rarely observed V segments, including chromosome 9 orphons, were left out of the earlier analysis of about 500 of the donors. In the study, some 180 TCR beta chains were listed as associated with cytomegalovirus. In this cohort, only TCR beta chains were sequenced, and detectable features were limited by the absence of alpha or paired-chain data. In vitro tests confirmed that a few of the cytomegalovirus-associated TCR beta chains recognize cytomegalovirus antigens. Sequencing depth was assumed to be roughly uniform across donors in the presence/absence analyses, though that assumption may not hold. An earlier analysis of approximately 500 of the donors showed that most TCR beta V segments appeared in productive rearrangements either about 87% or about 30% of the time, which broadly matched IMGT annotations. A group of highly shared sequence variants was considered likely to be a technical artifact of the sequencing pipeline. According to the authors, the approach could potentially be generalized to other disease states and immunological phenotypes. While some public TCRs were present in many individuals, most TCR sequences turned up only very rarely across donors. Linkage disequilibrium might explain the correlated functional status among segregating V segments, but an unknown experimental factor could not be excluded.

In regard to this clone: It has no known antigen specificity. No clone much larger than this one lies a single base away; base qualities are absent.

The germline V gene supplies CDR1 SQVTM and CDR2 ANQGSEA. For this chain, trimming is 0 bases at the V end and 5 bases at the J end, and the number of junction bases without a gene match is 10. The CDR3 spans 16 residues, from the cysteine through the phenylalanine. Here the CDR3 DNA is all that survives: 48 bases in frame from base 1. The library was generated by the immunoSEQ multiplex PCR assay. For the multiplex PCR, a mixture combining 60 forward primers for TCR Vbeta segments and 13 reverse primers for TCR Jbeta segments was used. The CDR3 region of rearranged TCR beta genes was amplified from genomic DNA with a multiplex PCR assay. On the Illumina HiSeq System, the amplified TCR beta libraries were sequenced as 87-base-pair reads. For the original study's pipeline: A later analysis tallied some 79 million unique TCR beta chains across the 650 to 750 repertoires, and approximately 11 million of those chains were shared by two or more donors. Raw reads were error-corrected and collapsed into unique sequences by a nearest-neighbor algorithm in which closely related sequences were merged to remove PCR and sequencing errors. To assign V, D and J gene segments, CDR3 sequences were aligned to IMGT reference sequences. For a sequence to be retained, a match of at least six nucleotides to both a V gene segment and a J gene segment was required. Rearrangements were classified as productive when the CDR3 lacked stop codons and remained in frame with V and J, and all other rearrangements were classified as non-productive. Following IMGT convention, CDR3 was defined as the stretch from the second conserved V-encoded cysteine to the conserved J-encoded phenylalanine. The earlier analysis of approximately 500 of the donors excluded sequences that lacked an unambiguous match to a single V gene segment. In an earlier analysis of 587 of the donors, a V segment was called functional when productive rearrangements were above 56.7%, and segregating when the standard deviation between donors exceeded 5%. A statistical classification framework was built to diagnose cytomegalovirus status from the catalog of TCR beta chain sequences. A later analysis assigned V and J genes by comparing TCR nucleotide sequences with IMGT/GENE-DB human TR gene sequences. In a later analysis, CDR3 sequences and most-parsimonious VDJ recombination scenarios were assigned using the TCRdist pipeline. In a later analysis, each TCR beta chain was defined by its CDR3 amino acid sequence together with its V-gene family, and reads without a unique V-gene family were excluded. In a later analysis, 450 to 600 highly shared, low-generation-probability nucleotide sequences were removed to address suspected cross-contamination and a sequencing artifact. In a later analysis, a clonal expansion index for each public chain was calculated from normalized within-repertoire ranks of inferred template counts. In a later analysis, generation probabilities were computed with a VDJ recombination model fitted to out-of-frame rearrangements, and the resulting probabilities were checked against IGoR. Hypergeometric tests were used in a later analysis to score TCR-TCR, TCR-HLA and TCR-CMV co-occurrence, with a repertoire-size bias correction applied to the TCR pairs. A later analysis estimated false discovery rates by permuting HLA or CMV assignments 20 times. In a later analysis, co-occurring TCRs were grouped with DBSCAN, and TCRdist sequence similarity was added when clustering was performed within HLA-allele-positive subsets. Repertoires with fewer than 30,000 or more than 120,000 public chains were left out of co-occurrence clustering, as were five repertoires with anomalous nucleotide sharing. TCRdb took over this immuneACCESS table, retaining in-frame rearrangements with V and J assigned. Such tables are incomplete; in checked studies, under half of the missing clones stem from an unresolved V gene, and the remainder is unexplained. V, J and clone size are those of that table, while D and trimming were read from the DNA. Here the sample has more than 95,000 clones; 78% occur a single time. The ten most abundant clones make up 11% of the sample.

The cohort was made up of 500 to 850 healthy bone marrow donors. At the time of sampling, every cohort member was nominally healthy, though immune exposures that went unrecorded were likely present. The donor was CMV seropositive and was included in the group of 250 to 350 seropositive cohort members. A peripheral blood sample was provided by each donor, and peripheral blood mononuclear cells were used for TCR beta sequencing. Genomic DNA was extracted from the blood cell samples with the Qiagen DNeasy Blood Extraction Kit. The sequence came from a man aged 25 to 40 in good health and CMV-seropositive. The chain employs TRBV29-1 and TRBJ2-1, with 7 bases aligning to TRBD2. Sequencing was done on a sample of PBMCs. The nucleotide sequence is TGCAGCGTTGAAGATCTGACCCTAGCGGTAAACAATGAGCAGTTCTTC. Its protein product is CSVEDLTLAVNNEQFF.